The source of this TCR beta chain is a study of post-analysis software for immune sequencing data. General observations from the study: About five TRBV segments (TRBV5-6, TRBV5-1 and TRBV20-1 among them) occurred more frequently in patients than in controls.

V shed 2 bases, J shed 3 bases, and the junction held 9 bases outside the gene matches. Germline CDR1 reads SGHAT; CDR2 reads FQNNGV. CDR3 size: 16 residues. Unique-molecular-identifier-tagged TCR beta cDNA libraries were used. One entry per CDR3 protein, called by TCRdb with MiXCR from the PCR reads. The repertoire holds 550,000 to 700,000 distinct CDR3 sequences, with about 40% as singletons. On this clonotype itself: As yet, its antigen is unknown.

This clonotype was obtained from a girl between 10 and 17 years old with multiple sclerosis. The V call is TRBV11-2, the J call TRBJ1-2, with 7 bases matching TRBD1. Specimen: blood. CDR3 residues: CASSLNRDSIYYGYTF. CDR3 nucleotide sequence: TGTGCCAGCAGCTTAAACCGGGACAGCATCTACTATGGCTACACCTTC.